The 14 T cell receptor beta chains given below trace back to one sample, sequenced in a study of cytomegalovirus exposure and HLA in healthy donors. PCR involved 60 Vbeta and 13 Jbeta primers. Only in-frame clones appear in the TCRdb table, and some are missing; sequencing was by immunoSEQ multiplex PCR. The sample yields roughly 100,000 clones, around 73% seen once. The sequencing sample was made of PBMCs. The source is a young man in good health and CMV-seronegative.

On this clone itself: Mismatch with germline at one junction end may stem from a read error. This chain uses TRBV28 with TRBJ2-5; D perhaps matches TRBD2 (8 bases). The CDR3 is 15 residues long. CDR1 is MDHEN, CDR2 SYDVKM, per germline. CDR3 protein: CASSVGDYSGTALHF. The CDR3 coding sequence is TGTGCCAGCAGTGTGGGGGATTATAGCGGGACAGCCTTGCACTTC.

This clone showed up just a few times. The chain is built from TRBV7-8 and TRBJ1-5; D gene ambiguous. Germline CDR1 and CDR2: SGHVS and FQNEAQ. This CDR3 is 15 amino acids long. Trimming took 5 bases from V and 4 from J, leaving 15 bases between them. CDR3 region: CASSPQRVGNQPQHF. The CDR3 nucleotides are TGTGCCAGCAGCCCCCAGAGGGTGGGGAATCAGCCCCAGCATTTT.

CDR3 in amino acids: CASSLARGVARELFF. Written as DNA, the CDR3 is TGTGCCAGCAGCTTAGCGCGGGGTGTGGCGAGGGAGCTGTTTTTT. This rearrangement joins TRBV7-9 to TRBJ2-2, with D tentatively TRBD2 (6 bases). Germline CDR1 and CDR2: SEHNR and FQNEAQ (reference sequence). CDR3 length: 15 residues. V lost 0 bases and J 9 bases, leaving 14 bases between the germline ends.

The chain combines TRBV6-5 with TRBJ2-7; D possibly corresponds to TRBD2 (5 bases). This CDR3 is built from 14 residues. The germline V gene has CDR1 MNHEY and CDR2 SVGAGI. Trimming removed 4 bases at V and 1 base at J, with 11 bases between. CDR3 DNA sequence: TGTGCCAGCAGTTTACGGACGGGATCCTACGAGCAGTACTTC. It yields the protein CASSLRTGSYEQYF.

The CDR3 loop reads CASSSTGTNYGYTF. Written as DNA, the CDR3 is TGTGCCAGCAGTTCTACGGGAACTAACTATGGCTACACCTTC. The chain joins TRBV27 to TRBJ1-2; D gene unclear. V lost 4 bases, J lost 0 bases, and 9 bases lay in between. There are 14 residues in the CDR3. Germline V lookup: CDR1 MNHEY, CDR2 SMNVEV (reference sequence).

The rearrangement uses TRBV6-5 and TRBJ2-5; 8 bases are shared with TRBD2. The CDR3 sequence is 14 residues long. With V trimmed by 2 bases and J by 5 bases, 4 bases remained unmatched. Germline V gene data show CDR1 as MNHEY and CDR2 as SVGAGI. The CDR3 nucleotides are TGTGCCAGCAGTTACGCGGGGGGCCAGGAGACCCAGTACTTC. This translates into CASSYAGGQETQYF.

V usage is TRBV11-3 and J usage is TRBJ1-1; 7 nucleotides match TRBD1. Germline CDR1 is SGHNT and CDR2 is YENEEA. V was clipped by 3 bases and J by 5 bases; unmatched bases: 6. CDR3 length equals 14 residues. As DNA, the CDR3 is TGTGCCAGCAGCTTGGAACAGGGGAGGACTGAAGCTTTCTTT. Translating it yields CASSLEQGRTEAFF. Variable domain in full (rest from reference TRBV11-3 and TRBJ1-1): EAGVVQSPRYKIIEKKQPVAFWCNPISGHNTLYWYLQNLGQGPELLIRYENEEAVDDSQLPKDRFSAERLKGVDSTLKIQPAELGDSAVYLCASSLEQGRTEAFFGQGTRLTVV.

The chain is built from TRBV29-1 and TRBJ1-2, with D hard to call. Germline CDR1 is SQVTM and CDR2 is ANQGSEA. This CDR3 is built from 10 residues. The ends were cut back, 7 bases at V and 6 bases at J, with 9 bases in the middle. CDR3 amino acids: CSGGEDGYTF. The CDR3 DNA follows: TGCAGCGGTGGGGAGGATGGCTACACCTTC.

The rearrangement joins TRBV15 to TRBJ1-1; 7 bases line up with TRBD1. V gave up 2 bases and J gave up 11 bases; unmatched junction bases: 8. The CDR3 length is 13 residues. The germline V gene encodes CDR1 LNHNV and CDR2 YYDKDF (reference sequence). CDR3 in amino acids: CATSRTTGAGAFF. In DNA form, the CDR3 reads TGTGCCACCAGCAGAACAACAGGGGCTGGGGCTTTCTTT.

The rearrangement joins TRBV29-1 to TRBJ2-7; 8 nucleotides line up with TRBD2. The germline CDR1 and CDR2 sequences are SQVTM and ANQGSEA. The length of the CDR3 is 16 residues. V shed 1 base and J 7 bases; nucleotides not matched to a gene: 15. The CDR3 DNA reads TGCAGCGTTGAAGTCCTAGGGTGGCGGGAGGCGGGTGAGCAGTACTTC. It is translated as CSVEVLGWREAGEQYF.

This chain uses TRBV5-4 with TRBJ1-4; D gene unclear. Germline CDR1 SGHNT, CDR2 YYREEE (reference sequence). This CDR3 region has 14 residues. V lost 4 bases and J lost 0, with 7 bases in between. The CDR3: CASSLSATNEKLFF. For the CDR3, the DNA is TGTGCCAGCAGCCTGAGTGCAACTAATGAAAAACTGTTTTTT.

The chain carries TRBV7-9 and TRBJ2-3; the D is unclear. Germline V gene sequence: CDR1 SEHNR, CDR2 FQNEAQ (reference sequence). This CDR3 spans 16 amino acids. Trimming removed 4 bases from V and 4 bases from J, with 18 bases in between. CDR3 coding DNA: TGTGCCAGCAGCTCCCTCTCCGGCAGGATTGCAGATACGCAGTATTTT. It yields the protein CASSSLSGRIADTQYF.

Concerning this clone: Different DNA sequences within this sample yield the same CDR3. This chain connects TRBV4-3 to TRBJ1-2, with 8 bases fitting TRBD1. Germline V CDR1 and CDR2: LGHNA, YSLEER. This CDR3 is built from 16 residues. With V trimmed by 3 bases and J by 1 base, 7 bases remained unmatched. CDR3 nucleotides: TGCGCCAGCAGCCAGGCCGGGACAGGATATAACTATGGCTACACCTTC. This gives the protein CASSQAGTGYNYGYTF.

This rearrangement joins TRBV5-4 to TRBJ1-1, with D perhaps TRBD1 (6 bases). This CDR3 comprises 15 residues. The V end lost 3 bases, the J end lost 5 bases, and 17 bases lay between the germline ends. Germline V gives CDR1 SGHNT, CDR2 YYREEE (reference sequence). The CDR3 DNA reads TGTGCCAGCAGCTCTGGGTACGGGGGGGCAACTGAAGCTTTCTTT. It codes for CASSSGYGGATEAFF.